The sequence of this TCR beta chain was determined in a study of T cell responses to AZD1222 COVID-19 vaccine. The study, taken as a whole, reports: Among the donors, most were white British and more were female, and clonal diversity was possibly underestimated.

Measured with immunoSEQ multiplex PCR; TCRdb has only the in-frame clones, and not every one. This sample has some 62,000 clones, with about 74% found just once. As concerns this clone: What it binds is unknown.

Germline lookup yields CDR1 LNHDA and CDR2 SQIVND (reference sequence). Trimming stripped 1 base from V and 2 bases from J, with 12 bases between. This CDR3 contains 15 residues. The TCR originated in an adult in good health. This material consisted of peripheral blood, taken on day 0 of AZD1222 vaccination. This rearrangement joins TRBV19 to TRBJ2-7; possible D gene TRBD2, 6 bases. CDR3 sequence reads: CASSIVGRRTYEQYF. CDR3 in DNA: TGTGCCAGTAGTATAGTAGGGAGGCGGACCTACGAGCAGTACTTC.